The 8 T cell receptor beta chains given below trace back to one sample, sequenced in a study of naive and memory T cell subsets. The beta constant-region primer was an equimolar mix of two oligonucleotides covering TRBC1 and TRBC2. The ligated cDNA underwent four PCR rounds using SP2 and nested alpha and beta constant-region primers. TCRdb recomputed calls from the UMI-ligation and nested PCR reads with MiXCR, one row per CDR3 protein. The data hold 95,000 to 150,000 distinct CDR3 sequences, with roughly 32% observed a single time. Sequencing input: central memory CD4+ T cells from blood. The receptors here all came from a human donor in good health.

The rearrangement uses TRBV7-9 and TRBJ2-7; a weak D match, TRBD2 (5 bases). Germline CDR1 reads SEHNR; CDR2 reads FQNEAQ (reference sequence). Between the trimmed V and J ends, which lost 2 bases and 2 bases, there was a span of 10 bases. The CDR3 covers 14 residues. The CDR3 loop reads CASSLRETPYEQYF. In nucleotides, the CDR3 is TGTGCCAGCAGCTTAAGGGAGACCCCCTACGAGCAGTACTTC.

This clonotype has a count of ten or more. The chain carries TRBV4-1 and TRBJ2-7; a weak D match, TRBD2 (6 bases). Germline assignment: CDR1 MGHRA and CDR2 YSYEKL. CDR3 length: 17 amino acids. V dropped 0 bases and J dropped 3 bases, with 18 bases sitting between them. The CDR3 nucleotides read TGCGCCAGCAGCCAAGATTTGAGTTCTAGCGAATTCTACGAGCAGTACTTC. Its protein product is CASSQDLSSSEFYEQYF.

The chain recombines TRBV20-1 with TRBJ2-3; either TRBD1 or TRBD2 may supply D (5 bases each). The CDR3 covers 16 residues. In germline, CDR1 is DFQATT, CDR2 SNEGSKA (reference sequence). V lost 6 bases and J 0 bases, leaving 19 bases between the germline ends. In nucleotides, the CDR3 is TGCAGTGCCTTACGCCTCGGGGCCCTTAGCACAGATACGCAGTATTTT. Translating it yields CSALRLGALSTDTQYF.

V and J are TRBV28 and TRBJ2-7; 8 nucleotides line up with TRBD1. This CDR3 region has 15 residues. CDR1 is MDHEN and CDR2 is SYDVKM in the germline V gene. The trim removed 5 bases at V and 4 bases at J, leaving 10 bases unmatched. For the CDR3, the DNA is TGTGCCAGCAGTCCGCACAGGGGGTCCGGTTACGAGCAGTACTTC. This translates into CASSPHRGSGYEQYF.

This clonotype turned up a few times. The junction departs from the called germline gene at one end, perhaps through a read error. The chain joins TRBV18 to TRBJ2-6; no clear D. The CDR3 length is 16 residues. Germline-derived CDR1 and CDR2 are KGHSH and LQKENI. The CDR3 DNA reads as TGTGCCAGCTCAGCACCCAAGAGCTCTGGGGCCAACGTCCTGACTTTC. Encoded protein: CASSAPKSSGANVLTF.

The V call is TRBV27, the J call TRBJ2-1; TRBD2 might be the D (5 bases). CDR1 and CDR2 from the germline V gene are MNHEY and SMNVEV (reference sequence). Trimming removed 3 bases at V and 7 bases at J, with 25 bases between. The CDR3 is 18 amino acids. The CDR3 DNA follows: TGTGCCAGCAGTTTGTATAGGGCTAGCCCCCAAGTTGTGAATGAGCAGTTCTTC. Translation: CASSLYRASPQVVNEQFF.

This clonotype has just a few counts. The V and J genes are TRBV12-3 or TRBV12-4 and TRBJ2-4; D gene unclear. V gave up 4 bases and J gave up 7 bases, with 11 bases separating them. The CDR3 totals 13 residues. The CDR3 loop reads CASSYSHKNIQYF. The CDR3 DNA is TGTGCCAGCAGTTACTCCCACAAGAACATTCAGTACTTC.

The J gene is TRBJ2-1, the V gene TRBV28, with 8 bases lining up with TRBD2. The CDR3 runs 16 residues. Germline loops: CDR1 MDHEN, CDR2 SYDVKM. V was clipped by 5 bases and J by 0 bases; unmatched bases: 6. CDR3 DNA: TGTGCCAGCAGTGGGAGACTAGCGTACTCCTACAATGAGCAGTTCTTC. Translating it yields CASSGRLAYSYNEQFF.